Following are 17 T cell receptor beta chains from one sample sequenced in a study of beta chain features in type 1 diabetes. Study-wide results and limits: Moderately but significantly shorter TCRB CDR3s were found in Type 1 diabetes patients in all four CD4+ subsets.

Of the isolated RNA, all was reverse transcribed, and so the sequenced material was expressed TCRB transcripts. Profiling relied on immunoSEQ multiplex PCR, and the TCRdb table lists in-frame clones only, not all of them. Of some 640,000 clones detected, around 15% appear once; the ten largest clones hold 0.035% to 0.04%. For these TCRs, the target antigens are not known. Material: naive CD4+ T cells from blood. The receptors here all came from a man between 18 and 29 years old with type 1 diabetes.

The V and J genes are TRBV30 and TRBJ2-3; D not certain. This CDR3 region has 12 residues. Trimming took 0 bases from V and 6 from J, leaving 7 bases between them. The germline CDR1 and CDR2 sequences are GTSNPN and SVGIG (reference sequence). This chain's CDR3 is CAWSVSFDTQYF. DNA for the CDR3: TGTGCCTGGAGTGTATCCTTTGATACGCAGTATTTT.

Comment on this clone: The same CDR3 also results from other DNA sequences found in this sample. The chain is built from TRBV19 and TRBJ1-2, with TRBD1 matching 10 bases. Looked up from germline, CDR1 is LNHDA and CDR2 is SQIVND (reference sequence). The CDR3 spans 14 residues. V was pared by 6 bases and J by 4 bases, with 5 bases of the junction left unmatched. CDR3: CASRSTGGGYGYTF. The CDR3 DNA reads TGTGCCAGTAGGTCGACAGGGGGCGGCTATGGCTACACCTTC.

The chain recombines TRBV30 with TRBJ1-1; D is unclear. The germline gives CDR1 GTSNPN, CDR2 SVGIG (reference sequence). V shed 5 bases and J shed 1 base, with 20 bases lying between them. The CDR3 loop spans 16 amino acids. The CDR3 protein is CAWVSLRSGWNTEAFF. Here the CDR3 DNA reads TGTGCCTGGGTTTCCCTCCGGTCAGGATGGAACACTGAAGCTTTCTTT.

V gene TRBV25-1 combines with J gene TRBJ2-5; D call uncertain. Germline V gene data show CDR1 as MGHDK and CDR2 as SYGVNS. The CDR3 loop spans 13 amino acids. Trimming stripped 3 bases from V and 4 bases from J, with 9 bases between. CDR3 nucleotides: TGTGCCAGCAGTGACCCTGAGTTAGAGACCCAGTACTTC. Translated, it gives CASSDPELETQYF.

This clone was observed a handful of times. The chain joins TRBV7-3 to TRBJ2-4; 7 bases map to TRBD1. V shed 5 bases and J 2 bases; nucleotides not matched to a gene: 12. The germline gives CDR1 SGHTA, CDR2 FQGTGA. CDR3 length: 17 residues. CDR3 sequence (DNA): TGTGCCAGCAGCCACCCCCGGGACAGTTGGACCAAAAACATTCAGTACTTC. This encodes CASSHPRDSWTKNIQYF.

V and J are TRBV9 and TRBJ2-3; possible D gene TRBD2, 6 bases. The germline V gene has CDR1 SGDLS and CDR2 YYNGEE. Trimming cost V 6 bases and J 5 bases, with 10 bases left between them. CDR3 length equals 12 residues. The CDR3 sequence: CASIQGLDTQYF. In DNA form, the CDR3 reads TGTGCCAGCATTCAGGGACTAGATACGCAGTATTTT.

The chain joins TRBV30 to TRBJ1-1; D gene uncertain. The CDR3 runs to 12 residues. Trimming took 0 bases from V and 10 from J, leaving 12 bases between them. Germline lookup yields CDR1 GTSNPN and CDR2 SVGIG (reference sequence). The CDR3 spells CAWSVARVGAFF. The DNA of the CDR3 is TGTGCCTGGAGTGTTGCTCGGGTAGGAGCTTTCTTT.

The J gene is TRBJ2-3, the V gene TRBV7-2; D is unclear. Trimming cost V 5 bases and J 1 base, with 10 bases left between them. There are 14 residues in the CDR3. CDR1 and CDR2 from the germline V gene are SGHTA and FQGNSA. The DNA of the CDR3 is TGTGCCAGCAGCCCGGTTTTTGGCACAGATACGCAGTATTTT. Amino acids: CASSPVFGTDTQYF.

This clone was seen a handful of times. The chain couples TRBV7-8 to TRBJ1-5; TRBD1 might be the D (6 bases). The CDR3 totals 15 residues. Germline-derived CDR1 and CDR2 are SGHVS and FQNEAQ. V was trimmed by 3 bases and J by 5 bases, leaving 14 bases between them. The CDR3 nucleotides are TGTGCCAGCAGCTTTACAGGGATAGGGCATCAGCCCCAGCATTTT. Encoded protein: CASSFTGIGHQPQHF.

This clone was counted between two and nine times. The chain has TRBV30 and TRBJ2-1; D uncertain. Trimming removed 0 bases from V and 5 bases from J, with 11 bases in between. From germline, CDR1 is GTSNPN and CDR2 SVGIG (reference sequence). The CDR3 totals 14 residues. For the CDR3, the DNA is TGTGCCTGGAGTGTACGGTCGGGTCACAATGAGCAGTTCTTC. It specifies CAWSVRSGHNEQFF.

The sample holds a few counts of this clone. CDR3 nucleotide sequence: TGTGCCGCCTCTAGGGGGACTAGCAGGTACACAGATACGCAGTATTTT. Amino acids: CAASRGTSRYTDTQYF. V gene TRBV6-6 combines with J gene TRBJ2-3; 9 bases align to TRBD2. Germline assignment: CDR1 MNHNY and CDR2 SVGAGI (reference sequence). The ends lost 11 bases at V and 2 bases at J; junction bases unmatched: 14. The CDR3 is 16 residues long.

The sample holds a few counts of this clone. This sequence joins TRBV29-1 and TRBJ2-7, with D perhaps TRBD1 (6 bases). Germline CDR1 reads SQVTM; CDR2 reads ANQGSEA. V gave up 0 bases and J gave up 4 bases, with 16 bases separating them. The CDR3 is 15 amino acids. The CDR3 sequence: CSVEDRLQGRYEQYF. DNA for the CDR3: TGCAGCGTTGAAGATCGGCTCCAGGGGCGGTACGAGCAGTACTTC.

The chain employs TRBV7-9 and TRBJ2-7; a weak D match, TRBD2 (5 bases). This CDR3 comprises 15 residues. V was trimmed by 1 base and J by 6 bases, leaving 16 bases between them. The V gene's germline CDR1 is SEHNR and CDR2 FQNEAQ (reference sequence). In DNA form, the CDR3 reads TGTGCCAGCAGCTTAGTAGAGATTAGAGAGGGCGAGCAGTACTTC. Amino acids: CASSLVEIREGEQYF.

Note on this clone: The sample carries other DNA sequences with the same CDR3. The chain couples TRBV12-5 to TRBJ2-2; the D is unclear. The CDR3 is 13 residues long. The V and J ends lost 0 bases and 2 bases respectively, with 1 base between them. Germline V gene sequence: CDR1 LGHNT, CDR2 FRNRAP. CDR3 in amino acids: CASGLVNTGELFF. Written as DNA, the CDR3 is TGTGCTAGTGGTTTGGTTAACACCGGGGAGCTGTTTTTT.

This clone was seen a handful of times. This chain uses TRBV30 with TRBJ2-7; 9 nucleotides line up with TRBD1. After removal of 1 base from V and 5 bases from J, the junction contained 6 bases not matched to a gene. Looked up from germline, CDR1 is GTSNPN and CDR2 is SVGIG (reference sequence). The CDR3 extends over 14 amino acids. CDR3 residues: CAWSAGTGRDEQYF. The CDR3 DNA reads TGTGCCTGGAGTGCCGGGACAGGGAGGGACGAGCAGTACTTC.

The chain carries TRBV5-6 and TRBJ1-4; D remains unclear. The CDR3 totals 15 residues. Germline V gives CDR1 SGHDT, CDR2 YYEEEE. With 0 bases removed from V and 0 bases from J, the gap between germline ends came to 6 bases. The CDR3 loop reads CASSLERATNEKLFF. The CDR3 DNA reads TGTGCCAGCAGCTTGGAACGGGCAACTAATGAAAAACTGTTTTTT.

The chain couples TRBV19 to TRBJ2-7; either TRBD1 or TRBD2 may fit D (5 bases each). Trimming removed 5 bases at V and 2 bases at J, with 16 bases between. This CDR3 has 15 residues. Germline CDR1 LNHDA, CDR2 SQIVND (reference sequence). The chain's CDR3 is CASSWDRRGAYEQYF. DNA for the CDR3: TGTGCCAGTAGTTGGGACCGCCGAGGGGCCTACGAGCAGTACTTC.